This is a list of T cell receptor beta chains from one sample in a study of CD8 T cells in Susac syndrome. TCRdb called the immunoSEQ multiplex PCR reads again in MiXCR, with one record for every CDR3 protein. This sample yields about 180,000 distinct CDR3 sequences, of which 90% to 97% are seen a single time; 0.1% to 0.15% belongs to the top ten. Sequenced material: CD4+ T cells from PBMCs. The receptors stem from a human donor with Susac syndrome. The CDR3 runs from the conserved cysteine through the conserved F or W. D genes are given only for firm matches. Size is omitted from some rows. Given values are once, few, many or a class for expanded clones.

v_call	clone_size	d_call	cdr3_length	j_call	cdr3_nt	cdr3_aa
TRBV7-2	NA	NA	15	TRBJ1-2	TGTGCCAGCAGCCCAACCCCCAGACAGAACTATGGCTACACCTTC	CASSPTPRQNYGYTF
TRBV18	few	NA	12	TRBJ2-5	TGTGCCAGCTCAGGGTACCAAGAGACCCAGTACTTC	CASSGYQETQYF
TRBV27	NA	TRBD1	16	TRBJ1-1	TGTGCCAGCCGCAGTGGGGGGACGACAGGGGGCACTGAAGCTTTCTTT	CASRSGGTTGGTEAFF
TRBV28	NA	NA	13	TRBJ2-7	TGTGCCAGCAGAGAGACAGGAAGATACGAGCAGTACTTC	CASRETGRYEQYF
TRBV4-3	NA	NA	12	TRBJ2-1	TGCGCCAGCAGCCACACGACGAATGAGCAGTTCTTC	CASSHTTNEQFF
TRBV5-1	NA	NA	15	TRBJ2-7	TGCGCCAGCAGCCCGACCTCTACTAGCACCTACGAGCAGTACTTC	CASSPTSTSTYEQYF
TRBV12-3/TRBV12-4	NA	NA	16	TRBJ2-6	TGTGCCAGCAGTCCTGGGGAGGAATCTGGGGCCAACGTCCTGACTTTC	CASSPGEESGANVLTF
TRBV20-1	NA	NA	16	TRBJ2-1	TGCAGTGCTATCCCCGACCGGACGAGCTCCTACAATGAGCAGTTCTTC	CSAIPDRTSSYNEQFF
TRBV12-3/TRBV12-4	NA	TRBD1	15	TRBJ1-1	TGTGCCAGCAGTTCAGGGGGCAGGTTGAACACTGAAGCTTTCTTT	CASSSGGRLNTEAFF
TRBV4-3	NA	NA	13	TRBJ2-3	TGCGCCAGCAGCCAAGCCGGGAGAAATACGCAGTATTTT	CASSQAGRNTQYF
TRBV20-1	NA	NA	13	TRBJ1-1	TGCAGTGCTAGACCTCGGACAAACACTGAAGCTTTCTTT	CSARPRTNTEAFF
TRBV11-2	NA	NA	14	TRBJ2-7	TGTGCCAGCAGCTTAGCTAGCGTCTCCTACGAGCAGTACTTC	CASSLASVSYEQYF
TRBV29-1	NA	NA	16	TRBJ1-6	TGCAGCGTTGAAGCGGAGGCCCACGGAGAAAATTCACCCCTCCACTTT	CSVEAEAHGENSPLHF
TRBV19	NA	NA	14	TRBJ1-5	TGTGCCAGTAGTGAAGCTCAGGGGTATCAGCCCCAGCATTTT	CASSEAQGYQPQHF
TRBV9	NA	TRBD2	15	TRBJ2-1	TGTGCCAGCAGCGCCGGGACTAGCGGGGACAATGAGCAGTTCTTC	CASSAGTSGDNEQFF
TRBV29-1	NA	TRBD1	13	TRBJ2-5	TGCAGCGTTGGGACAGGCGGTGCGGAGACCCAGTACTTC	CSVGTGGAETQYF
TRBV20-1	NA	TRBD1	14	TRBJ2-7	TGCAGTGCTAGAGGGACAGGGGGTTTTCACGAGCAGTACTTC	CSARGTGGFHEQYF
TRBV10-3	once	TRBD1	15	TRBJ1-2	TGTGCCATCAGTGACAGGACAGGGCATGGGTATGGCTACACCTTC	CAISDRTGHGYGYTF
TRBV10-3	NA	NA	11	TRBJ1-1	TGTGCCATCAAAATCAACACTGAAGCTTTCTTT	CAIKINTEAFF
TRBV29-1	NA	NA	12	TRBJ2-1	TGCAGCGTTGAAATCAGGGGGGATGAGCAGTTCTTC	CSVEIRGDEQFF
TRBV12-3/TRBV12-4	NA	NA	15	TRBJ1-5	TGTGCCAGCAGTTCAAATCCTCAAGTTAATCAGCCCCAGCATTTT	CASSSNPQVNQPQHF
TRBV30	NA	NA	10	TRBJ2-1	TGTGCCTGGAGTGGCGTTGAGCAGTTCTTC	CAWSGVEQFF
TRBV25-1	NA	TRBD2	13	TRBJ2-1	TGTGCCAGCGGAGGACTAGTTCCCAATGAGCAGTTCTTC	CASGGLVPNEQFF
TRBV29-1	NA	NA	18	TRBJ2-3	TGCAGCGTTGAAAAGATGGTACCGGGACTCCACGGCACAGATACGCAGTATTTT	CSVEKMVPGLHGTDTQYF